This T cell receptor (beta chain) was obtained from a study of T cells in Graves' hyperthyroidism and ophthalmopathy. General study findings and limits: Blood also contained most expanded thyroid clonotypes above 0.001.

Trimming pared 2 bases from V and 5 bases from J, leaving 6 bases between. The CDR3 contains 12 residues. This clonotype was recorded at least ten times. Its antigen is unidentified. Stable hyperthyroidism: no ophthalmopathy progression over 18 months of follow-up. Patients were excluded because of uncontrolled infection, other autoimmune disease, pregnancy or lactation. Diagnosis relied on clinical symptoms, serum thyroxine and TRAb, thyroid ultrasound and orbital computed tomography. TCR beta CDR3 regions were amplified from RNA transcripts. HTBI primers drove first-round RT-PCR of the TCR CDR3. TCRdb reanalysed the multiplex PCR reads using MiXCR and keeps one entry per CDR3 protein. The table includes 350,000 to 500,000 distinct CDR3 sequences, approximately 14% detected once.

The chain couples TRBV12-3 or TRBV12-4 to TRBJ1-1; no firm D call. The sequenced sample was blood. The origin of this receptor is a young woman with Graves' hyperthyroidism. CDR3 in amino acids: CASSLSGTEAFF. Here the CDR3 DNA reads TGTGCCAGCAGTTTATCGGGGACTGAAGCTTTCTTT.